Included here is one T cell receptor (beta chain) sequence, with context. What it recognizes is unknown. These data belong to a study of memory CD4+ T cells and cytomegalovirus serostatus. General study results and limits: Suggested: most of the CMV-linked TCR signature lies in CD4+ memory cells.

This CDR3 contains 16 residues. The germline gives CDR1 SGHAT, CDR2 FQNNGV. Losses at the gene ends were 5 bases for V and 4 bases for J; bases not matched to a gene: 7. Profiling relied on immunoSEQ multiplex PCR, and the TCRdb table lists in-frame clones only, not all of them. The data contain about 61,000 clones, around three quarters of them seen just once; the ten biggest clones take up less than 0.6%. Single viable CD3+CD4+CD8-CD45RO+ cells were sorted as the memory CD4+ T cells. Serum IgG to CMV pp150, pp28, p38 and p52 defined serostatus. The sequenced sample was memory CD4+ T cells from blood. The TCR sequence derives from an adult in good health and CMV-seronegative. Some clones in this sample may be carry-over from other donors' samples. J is TRBJ2-5 and V is TRBV11-2, with 13 bases identical to TRBD2. In DNA, the CDR3 is TGTGCCAGCAGCCCGGGACTAGCGGGGAGGGTAGAGACCCAGTACTTC. Its protein product is CASSPGLAGRVETQYF.